This T cell receptor (beta chain) was observed in a study of CD8 T cells in ankylosing spondylitis. Using its own MiXCR run on the 5' RACE reads, TCRdb lists one record per CDR3 protein. The sample consists of 250,000 to 400,000 distinct CDR3 sequences, 9.5% to 13% of them appearing once. CDR3 length equals 12 residues. Per the germline V gene, CDR1 is DFQATT and CDR2 is SNEGSKA (reference sequence). Trimming cost V 6 bases and J 7 bases, with 15 bases left between them. This clonotype was seen ten or more times. The source is a female donor with ankylosing spondylitis or in good health (not recorded which). The chain recombines TRBV20-1 with TRBJ1-1; possible D gene TRBD1, 5 bases. The sample comprised blood, either unsorted or a sorted T cell fraction (not recorded which). The CDR3 DNA follows: TGCAGTGCCCGGGGGAGGAGACTTGAAGCTTTCTTT. This translates into CSARGRRLEAFF.